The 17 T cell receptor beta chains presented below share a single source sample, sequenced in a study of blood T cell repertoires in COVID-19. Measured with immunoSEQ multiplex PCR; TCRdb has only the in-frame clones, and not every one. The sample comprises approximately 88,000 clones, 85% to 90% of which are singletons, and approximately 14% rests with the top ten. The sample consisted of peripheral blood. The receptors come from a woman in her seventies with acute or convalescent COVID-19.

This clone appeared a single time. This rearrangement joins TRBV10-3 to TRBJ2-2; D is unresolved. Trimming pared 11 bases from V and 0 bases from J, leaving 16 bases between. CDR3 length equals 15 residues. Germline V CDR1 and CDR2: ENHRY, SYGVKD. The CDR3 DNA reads TGTGCCGTCCGAGCCTCCTTGGCGAACACCGGGGAGCTGTTTTTT. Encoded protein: CAVRASLANTGELFF.

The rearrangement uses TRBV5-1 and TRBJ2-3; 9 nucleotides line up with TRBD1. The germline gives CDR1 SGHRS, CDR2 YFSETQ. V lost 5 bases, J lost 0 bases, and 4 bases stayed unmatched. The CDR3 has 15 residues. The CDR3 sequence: CASRTGGASTDTQYF. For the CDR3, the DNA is TGCGCCAGCAGAACAGGGGGCGCGAGCACAGATACGCAGTATTTT.

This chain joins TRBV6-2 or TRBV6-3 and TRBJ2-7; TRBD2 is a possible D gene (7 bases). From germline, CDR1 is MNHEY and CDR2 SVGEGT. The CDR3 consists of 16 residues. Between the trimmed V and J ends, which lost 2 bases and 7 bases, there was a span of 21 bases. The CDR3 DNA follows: TGTGCCAGCAGTTACAGGGCCCGGGCGGGGGCAGGAGAGCAGTACGTC. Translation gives CASSYRARAGAGEQYV.

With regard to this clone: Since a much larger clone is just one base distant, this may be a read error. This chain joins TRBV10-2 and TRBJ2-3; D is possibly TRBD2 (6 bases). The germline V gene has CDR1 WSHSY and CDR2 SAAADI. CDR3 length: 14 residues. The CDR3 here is CASTPGLLTNTQYF. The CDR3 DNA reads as TGCGCCAGCACCCCCGGACTACTCACAAATACGCAGTATTTT.

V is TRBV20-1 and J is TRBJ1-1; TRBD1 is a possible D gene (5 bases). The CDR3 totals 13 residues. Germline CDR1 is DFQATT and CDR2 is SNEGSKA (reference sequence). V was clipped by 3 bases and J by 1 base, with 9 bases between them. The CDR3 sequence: CSASPTANTEAFF. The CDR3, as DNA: TGCAGTGCTAGTCCGACAGCGAACACTGAAGCTTTCTTT.

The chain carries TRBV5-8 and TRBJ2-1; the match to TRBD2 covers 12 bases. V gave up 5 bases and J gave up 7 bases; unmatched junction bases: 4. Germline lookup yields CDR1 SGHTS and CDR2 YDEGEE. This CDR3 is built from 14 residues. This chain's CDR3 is CASRFGLAGNEQFF. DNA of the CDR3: TGTGCCAGCAGGTTTGGACTAGCGGGGAATGAGCAGTTCTTC.

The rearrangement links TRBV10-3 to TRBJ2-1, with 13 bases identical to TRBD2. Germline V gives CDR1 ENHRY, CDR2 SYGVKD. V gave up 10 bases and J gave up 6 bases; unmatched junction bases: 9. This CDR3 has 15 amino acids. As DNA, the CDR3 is TGTGCCAGCGATTCCGGGACTAGCGGGGTCAATGAGCAGTTCTTC. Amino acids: CASDSGTSGVNEQFF.

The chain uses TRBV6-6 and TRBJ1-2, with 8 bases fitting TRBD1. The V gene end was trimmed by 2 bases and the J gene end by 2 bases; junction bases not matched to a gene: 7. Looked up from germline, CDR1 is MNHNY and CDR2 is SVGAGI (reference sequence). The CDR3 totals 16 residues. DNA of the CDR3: TGTGCCAGCAGTTACCGACAGGGGTCCTCCAACTATGGCTACACCTTC. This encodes CASSYRQGSSNYGYTF.

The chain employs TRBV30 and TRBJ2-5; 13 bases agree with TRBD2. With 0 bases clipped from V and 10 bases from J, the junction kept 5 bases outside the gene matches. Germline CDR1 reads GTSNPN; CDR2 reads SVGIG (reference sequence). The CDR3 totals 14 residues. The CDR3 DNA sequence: TGTGCCTGGAGTGTACGTACTAGCGGGAGGGTCCAGTACTTC. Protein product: CAWSVRTSGRVQYF.

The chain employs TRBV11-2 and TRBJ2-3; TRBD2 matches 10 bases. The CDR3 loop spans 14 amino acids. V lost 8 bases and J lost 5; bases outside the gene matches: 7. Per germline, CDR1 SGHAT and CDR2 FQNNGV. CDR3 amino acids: CASQLLAGKDTQYF. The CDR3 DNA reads TGTGCCAGCCAATTACTAGCGGGAAAAGATACGCAGTATTTT.

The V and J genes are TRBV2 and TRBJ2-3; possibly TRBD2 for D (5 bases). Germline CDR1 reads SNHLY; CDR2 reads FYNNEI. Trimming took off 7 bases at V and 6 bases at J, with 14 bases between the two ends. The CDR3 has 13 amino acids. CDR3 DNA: TGTGCCAGCAAGAGGATTGGCGGGGATACGCAGTATTTT. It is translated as CASKRIGGDTQYF.

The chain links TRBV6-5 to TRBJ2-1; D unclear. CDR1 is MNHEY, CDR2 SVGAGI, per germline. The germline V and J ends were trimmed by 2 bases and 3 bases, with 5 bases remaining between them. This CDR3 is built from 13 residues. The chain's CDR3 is CASSYAYYNEQFF. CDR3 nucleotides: TGTGCCAGCAGTTACGCGTACTACAATGAGCAGTTCTTC.

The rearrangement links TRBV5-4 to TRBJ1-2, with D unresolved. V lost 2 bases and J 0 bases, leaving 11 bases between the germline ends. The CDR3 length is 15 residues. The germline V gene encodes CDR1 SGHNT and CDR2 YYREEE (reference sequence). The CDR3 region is CASSFDAGSNYGYTF. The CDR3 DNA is TGTGCCAGCAGCTTTGATGCGGGATCTAACTATGGCTACACCTTC. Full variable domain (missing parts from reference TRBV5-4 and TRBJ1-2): ETGVTQSPTHLIKTRGQQVTLRCSSQSGHNTVSWYQQALGQGPQFIFQYYREEENGRGNFPPRFSGLQFPNYSSELNVNALELDDSALYLCASSFDAGSNYGYTFGSGTRLTVV.

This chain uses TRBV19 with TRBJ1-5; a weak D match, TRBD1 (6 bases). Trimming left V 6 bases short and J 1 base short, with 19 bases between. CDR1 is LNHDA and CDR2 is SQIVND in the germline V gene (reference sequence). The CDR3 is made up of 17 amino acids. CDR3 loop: CASRKVQGQGSNQPQHF. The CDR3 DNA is TGTGCCAGTAGGAAGGTACAGGGTCAGGGGAGCAATCAGCCCCAGCATTTT. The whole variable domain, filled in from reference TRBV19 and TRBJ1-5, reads DGGITQSPKYLFRKEGQNVTLSCEQNLNHDAMYWYRQDPGQGLRLIYYSQIVNDFQKGDIAEGYSVSREKKESFPLTVTSAQKNPTAFYLCASRKVQGQGSNQPQHFGDGTRLSIL.

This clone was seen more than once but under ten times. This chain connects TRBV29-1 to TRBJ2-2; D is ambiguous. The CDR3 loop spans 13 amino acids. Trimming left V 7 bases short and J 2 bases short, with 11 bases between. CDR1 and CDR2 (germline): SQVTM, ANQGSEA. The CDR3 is CSGISTNTGELFF. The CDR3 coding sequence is TGCAGCGGAATTTCGACTAACACCGGGGAGCTGTTTTTT.

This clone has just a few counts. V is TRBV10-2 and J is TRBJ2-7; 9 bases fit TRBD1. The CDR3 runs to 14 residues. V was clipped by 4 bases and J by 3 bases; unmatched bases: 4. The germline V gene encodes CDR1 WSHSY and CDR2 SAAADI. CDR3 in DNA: TGCGCCAGCAGTGCGGGACAGGGATACTACGAGCAGTACGTC. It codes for CASSAGQGYYEQYV.

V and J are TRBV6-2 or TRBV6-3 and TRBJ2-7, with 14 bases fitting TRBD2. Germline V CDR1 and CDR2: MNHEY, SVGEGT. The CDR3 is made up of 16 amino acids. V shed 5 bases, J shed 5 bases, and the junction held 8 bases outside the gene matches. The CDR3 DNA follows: TGTGCCAGCAGTGGACTAGCGGGAGGTAGCACGGACGAGCAGTACGTC. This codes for CASSGLAGGSTDEQYV.